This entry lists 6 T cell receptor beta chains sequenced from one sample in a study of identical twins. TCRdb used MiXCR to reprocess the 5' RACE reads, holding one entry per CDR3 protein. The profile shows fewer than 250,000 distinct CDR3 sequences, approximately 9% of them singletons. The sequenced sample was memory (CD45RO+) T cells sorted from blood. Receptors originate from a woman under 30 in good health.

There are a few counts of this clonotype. The CDR3 DNA is TGTGCCAGCTCACCCTTCGACAGGGGAGAAGCTTTCTTT. Its translation: CASSPFDRGEAFF. J is TRBJ1-1 and V is TRBV18; TRBD1 matches 8 bases. CDR1 and CDR2 (germline): KGHSH, LQKENI. V dropped 3 bases and J dropped 8; count of bases not matched to a gene: 5. This CDR3 is built from 13 residues. Using reference TRBV18 and TRBJ1-1 for the parts outside the CDR3, the full variable domain is NAGVMQNPRHLVRRRGQEARLRCSPMKGHSHVYWYRQLPEEGLKFMVYLQKENIIDESGMPKERFSAEFPKEGPSILRIQQVVRGDSAAYFCASSPFDRGEAFFGQGTRLTVV.

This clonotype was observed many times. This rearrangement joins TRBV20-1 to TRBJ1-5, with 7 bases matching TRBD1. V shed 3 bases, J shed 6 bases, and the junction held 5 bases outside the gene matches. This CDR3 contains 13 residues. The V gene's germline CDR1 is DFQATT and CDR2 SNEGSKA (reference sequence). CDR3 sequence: CSASDRDGQPQHF. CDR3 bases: TGCAGTGCTAGCGACAGGGACGGTCAGCCCCAGCATTTT.

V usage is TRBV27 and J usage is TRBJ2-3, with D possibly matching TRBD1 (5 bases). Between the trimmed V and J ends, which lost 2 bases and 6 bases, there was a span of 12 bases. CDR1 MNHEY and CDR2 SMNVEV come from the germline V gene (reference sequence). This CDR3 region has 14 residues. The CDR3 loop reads CASSLKGRSDTQYF. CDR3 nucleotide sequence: TGTGCCAGCAGTTTAAAGGGGCGGAGTGATACGCAGTATTTT.

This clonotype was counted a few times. The CDR3 DNA sequence: TGTGCCAGCAGCTTTTCCAGCCGGGCAAACAATGAGCAGTTCTTC. This codes for CASSFSSRANNEQFF. The chain carries TRBV7-6 and TRBJ2-1; no reliable D call. CDR3 length: 15 residues. Trimming took 3 bases from V and 5 from J, leaving 14 bases between them. Per germline, CDR1 SGHVS and CDR2 FNYEAQ. Full variable domain (outside the CDR3, taken from reference TRBV7-6 and TRBJ2-1): GAGVSQSPRYKVTKRGQDVALRCDPISGHVSLYWYRQALGQGPEFLTYFNYEAQQDKSGLPNDRFSAERPEGSISTLTIQRTEQRDSAMYRCASSFSSRANNEQFFGPGTRLTVL.

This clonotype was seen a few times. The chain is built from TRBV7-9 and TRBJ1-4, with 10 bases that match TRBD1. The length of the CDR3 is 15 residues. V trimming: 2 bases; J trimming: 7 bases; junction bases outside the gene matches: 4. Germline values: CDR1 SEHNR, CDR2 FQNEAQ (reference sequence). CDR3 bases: TGTGCCAGCAGCTTACCAGGACAGGGGGTTGAAAAACTGTTTTTT. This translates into CASSLPGQGVEKLFF.

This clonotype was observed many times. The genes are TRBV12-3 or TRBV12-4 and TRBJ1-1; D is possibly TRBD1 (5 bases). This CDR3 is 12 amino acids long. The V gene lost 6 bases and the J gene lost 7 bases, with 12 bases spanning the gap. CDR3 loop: CASRRGAGEAFF. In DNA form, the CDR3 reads TGTGCCAGCAGAAGGGGCGCCGGTGAAGCTTTCTTT.